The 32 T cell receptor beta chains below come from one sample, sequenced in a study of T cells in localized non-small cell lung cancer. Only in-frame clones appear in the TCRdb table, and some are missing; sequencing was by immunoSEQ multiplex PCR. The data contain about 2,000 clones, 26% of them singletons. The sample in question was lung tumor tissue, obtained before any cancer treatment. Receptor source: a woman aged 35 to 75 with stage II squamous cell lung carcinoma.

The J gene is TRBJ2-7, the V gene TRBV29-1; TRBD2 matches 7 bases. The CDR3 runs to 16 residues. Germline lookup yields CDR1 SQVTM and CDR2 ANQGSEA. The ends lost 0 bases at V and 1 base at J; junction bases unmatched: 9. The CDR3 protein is CSVEDHRAGASYEQYF. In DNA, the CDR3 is TGCAGCGTTGAAGATCATCGGGCGGGAGCGTCCTACGAGCAGTACTTC.

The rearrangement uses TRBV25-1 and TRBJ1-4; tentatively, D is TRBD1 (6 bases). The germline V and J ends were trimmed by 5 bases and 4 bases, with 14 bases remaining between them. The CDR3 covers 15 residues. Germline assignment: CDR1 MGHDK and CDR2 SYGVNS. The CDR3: CASSHRVLGNEKLFF. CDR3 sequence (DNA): TGTGCCAGCAGTCACAGGGTGCTGGGTAATGAAAAACTGTTTTTT.

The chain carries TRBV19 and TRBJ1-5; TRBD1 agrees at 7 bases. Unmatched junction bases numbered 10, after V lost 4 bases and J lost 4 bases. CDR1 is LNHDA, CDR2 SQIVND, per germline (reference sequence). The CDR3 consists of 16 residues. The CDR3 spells CASSTQDRIRNQPQHF. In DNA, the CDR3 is TGTGCCAGTAGTACACAGGACAGGATTAGGAATCAGCCCCAGCATTTT.

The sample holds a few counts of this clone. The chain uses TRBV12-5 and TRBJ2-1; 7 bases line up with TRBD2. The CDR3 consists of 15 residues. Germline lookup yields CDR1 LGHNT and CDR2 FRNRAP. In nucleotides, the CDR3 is TGTGCCAGCATCCCTGTGGGAGGGAGGGGAAATGAGCAGTTCTTC. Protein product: CASIPVGGRGNEQFF.

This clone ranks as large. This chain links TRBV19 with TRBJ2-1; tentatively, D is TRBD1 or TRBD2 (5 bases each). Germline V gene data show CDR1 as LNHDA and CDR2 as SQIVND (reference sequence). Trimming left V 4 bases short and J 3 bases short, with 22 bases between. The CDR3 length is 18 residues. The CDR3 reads CASSNLPPTGRGYNEQFF. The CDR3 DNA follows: TGTGCCAGTAGTAACCTCCCTCCCACGGGACGGGGCTACAATGAGCAGTTCTTC.

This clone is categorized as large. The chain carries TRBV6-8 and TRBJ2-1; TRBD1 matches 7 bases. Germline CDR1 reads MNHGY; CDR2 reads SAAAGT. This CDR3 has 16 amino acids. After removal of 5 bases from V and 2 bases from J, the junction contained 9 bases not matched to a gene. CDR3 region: CASSAQGSGPYNEQFF. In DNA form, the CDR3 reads TGTGCCAGCAGTGCACAGGGGAGTGGTCCCTACAATGAGCAGTTCTTC.

In nucleotides, the CDR3 is TGTGCCGCCTTGGGGGACACAGATACGCAGTATTTT. Its translation is CAALGDTDTQYF. This chain links TRBV28 with TRBJ2-3; D possibly matches TRBD1 or TRBD2 (5 bases each). Germline V lookup: CDR1 MDHEN, CDR2 SYDVKM. The CDR3 extends over 12 amino acids. Trimming took 11 bases from V and 2 from J, leaving 11 bases between them.

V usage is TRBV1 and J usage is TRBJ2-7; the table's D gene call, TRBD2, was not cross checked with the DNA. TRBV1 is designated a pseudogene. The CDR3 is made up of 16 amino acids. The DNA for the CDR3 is TGCGCCAGCAGCCAAGATCTTGCTAGCGGATTCTACGAGCAGTACTTC. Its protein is CASSQDLASGFYEQYF.

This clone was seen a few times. DNA for the CDR3: TGCGCCAGCAGCCAAGATATAGCTAGCGGGAATTACGAGCAGTACTTC. It translates to CASSQDIASGNYEQYF. The V gene is TRBV1, the J gene TRBJ2-7; no DNA check was done on the table's D call, TRBD2. TRBV1 corresponds to a pseudogene. This CDR3 region has 16 residues.

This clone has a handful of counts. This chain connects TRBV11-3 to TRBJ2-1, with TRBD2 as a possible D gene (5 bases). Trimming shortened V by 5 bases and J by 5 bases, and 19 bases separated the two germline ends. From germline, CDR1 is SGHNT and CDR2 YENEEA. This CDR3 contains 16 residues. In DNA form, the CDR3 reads TGTGCCAGCAGCCCTGTCGTCTCCGGGGTAAACAATGAGCAGTTCTTC. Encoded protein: CASSPVVSGVNNEQFF.

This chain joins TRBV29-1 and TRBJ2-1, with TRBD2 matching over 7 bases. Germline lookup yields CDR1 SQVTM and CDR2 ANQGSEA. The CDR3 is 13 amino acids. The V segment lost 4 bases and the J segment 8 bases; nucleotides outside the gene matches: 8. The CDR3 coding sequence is TGCAGCGTTGTTGGTGGGAGGGCCTATGAGCAGTTCTTC. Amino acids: CSVVGGRAYEQFF.

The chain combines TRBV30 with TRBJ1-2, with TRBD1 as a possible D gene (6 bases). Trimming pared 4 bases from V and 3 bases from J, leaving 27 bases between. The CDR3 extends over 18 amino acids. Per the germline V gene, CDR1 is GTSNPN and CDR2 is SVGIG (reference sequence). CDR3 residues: CAWNPLRAGAVLDYGYTF. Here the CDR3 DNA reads TGTGCCTGGAACCCACTCCGCGCAGGGGCGGTCTTGGACTATGGCTACACCTTC.

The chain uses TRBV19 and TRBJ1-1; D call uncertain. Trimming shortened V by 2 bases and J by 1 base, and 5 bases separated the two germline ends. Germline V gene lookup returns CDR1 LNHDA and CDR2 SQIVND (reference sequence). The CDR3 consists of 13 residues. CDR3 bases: TGTGCCAGTAGTATAAGCAGGAACACTGAAGCTTTCTTT. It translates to CASSISRNTEAFF.

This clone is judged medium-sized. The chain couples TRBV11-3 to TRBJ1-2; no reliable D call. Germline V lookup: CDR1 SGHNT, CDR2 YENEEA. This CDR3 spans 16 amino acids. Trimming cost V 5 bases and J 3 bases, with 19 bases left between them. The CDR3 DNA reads TGTGCCAGCAGCATATCGTTGGGTTATACTGACTATGGCTACACCTTC. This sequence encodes CASSISLGYTDYGYTF.

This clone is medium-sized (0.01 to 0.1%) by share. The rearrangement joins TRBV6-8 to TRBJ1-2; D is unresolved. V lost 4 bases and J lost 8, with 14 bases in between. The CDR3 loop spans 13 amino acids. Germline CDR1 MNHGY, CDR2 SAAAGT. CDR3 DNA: TGTGCCAGCAGTTTGGCCGGGGAATCGGGCTACACCTTC. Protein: CASSLAGESGYTF.

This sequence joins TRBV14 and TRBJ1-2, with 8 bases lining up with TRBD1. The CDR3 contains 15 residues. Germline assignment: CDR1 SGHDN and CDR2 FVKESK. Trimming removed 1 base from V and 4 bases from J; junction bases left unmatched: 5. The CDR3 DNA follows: TGTGCCAGCAGCCAAGGGACAGGGCTCGGCTATGGCTACACCTTC. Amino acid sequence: CASSQGTGLGYGYTF. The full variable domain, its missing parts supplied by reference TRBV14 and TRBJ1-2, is EAGVTQFPSHSVIEKGQTVTLRCDPISGHDNLYWYRRVMGKEIKFLLHFVKESKQDESGMPNNRFLAERTGGTYSTLKVQPAELEDSGVYFCASSQGTGLGYGYTFGSGTRLTVV.

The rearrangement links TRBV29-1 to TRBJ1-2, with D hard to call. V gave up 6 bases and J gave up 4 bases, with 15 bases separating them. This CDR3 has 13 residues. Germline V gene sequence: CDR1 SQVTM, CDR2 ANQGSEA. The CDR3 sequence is CSVVRLDSYGYTF. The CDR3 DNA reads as TGCAGCGTCGTACGACTGGATTCCTATGGCTACACCTTC.

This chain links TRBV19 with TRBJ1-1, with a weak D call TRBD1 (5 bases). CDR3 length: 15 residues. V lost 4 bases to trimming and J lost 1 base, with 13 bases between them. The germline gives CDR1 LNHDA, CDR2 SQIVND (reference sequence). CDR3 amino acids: CASSTGREPNTEAFF. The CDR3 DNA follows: TGTGCCAGTAGTACCGGCAGGGAACCGAACACTGAAGCTTTCTTT.

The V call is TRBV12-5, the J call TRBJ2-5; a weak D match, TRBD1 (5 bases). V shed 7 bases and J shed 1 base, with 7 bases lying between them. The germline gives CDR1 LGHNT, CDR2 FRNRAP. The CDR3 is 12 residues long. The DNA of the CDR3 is TGTGCTAGTGCAGGGCTCCAAGAGACCCAGTACTTC. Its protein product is CASAGLQETQYF.

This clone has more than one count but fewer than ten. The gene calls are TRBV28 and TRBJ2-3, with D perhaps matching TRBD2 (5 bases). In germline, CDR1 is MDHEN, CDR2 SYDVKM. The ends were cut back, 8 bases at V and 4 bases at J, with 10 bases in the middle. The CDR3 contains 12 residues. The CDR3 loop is CASGLLADTQYF. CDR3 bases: TGTGCCAGCGGACTGCTGGCAGATACGCAGTATTTT.

The DNA for the CDR3 is TGTGCCTCCGGACAGGGGGCTAGCACCGGGGAGCTGTTTTTT. It specifies CASGQGASTGELFF. The V and J genes are TRBV19 and TRBJ2-2, with 11 bases fitting TRBD1. CDR1 and CDR2 (germline): LNHDA, SQIVND (reference sequence). The CDR3 has 14 amino acids. V was pared by 11 bases and J by 4 bases, with 6 bases of the junction left unmatched.

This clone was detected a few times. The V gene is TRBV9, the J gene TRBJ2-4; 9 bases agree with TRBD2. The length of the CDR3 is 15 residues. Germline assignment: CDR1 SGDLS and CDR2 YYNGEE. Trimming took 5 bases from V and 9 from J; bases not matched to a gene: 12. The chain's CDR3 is CASSETRLAVGIQYF. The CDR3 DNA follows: TGTGCCAGCAGTGAGACTAGACTAGCGGTGGGCATTCAGTACTTC.

The CDR3 region has the DNA TGTGCCAGCACCTTAACCGGGACACATGTTGGCTACACCTTC. It yields the protein CASTLTGTHVGYTF. The chain recombines TRBV28 with TRBJ1-2; maybe TRBD1 (6 bases). The V gene lost 7 bases and the J gene lost 7 bases, with 19 bases spanning the gap. This CDR3 is 14 amino acids long. The germline V gene has CDR1 MDHEN and CDR2 SYDVKM.

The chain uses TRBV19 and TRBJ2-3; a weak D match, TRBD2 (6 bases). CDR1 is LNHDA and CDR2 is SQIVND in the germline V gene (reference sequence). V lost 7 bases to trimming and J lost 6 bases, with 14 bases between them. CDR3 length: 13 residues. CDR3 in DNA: TGTGCCAGTACTCAGGTCGCGGGGGATACGCAGTATTTT. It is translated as CASTQVAGDTQYF.

This CDR3 is CASSWEEQGLGGYTF. The DNA for the CDR3 is TGTGCCAGCAGTTGGGAGGAACAGGGACTAGGGGGCTACACCTTC. This chain links TRBV6-8 with TRBJ1-2, with D possibly being TRBD1 (6 bases). The ends were cut back, 4 bases at V and 8 bases at J, with 20 bases in the middle. The CDR3 covers 15 residues. The germline CDR1 and CDR2 sequences are MNHGY and SAAAGT.

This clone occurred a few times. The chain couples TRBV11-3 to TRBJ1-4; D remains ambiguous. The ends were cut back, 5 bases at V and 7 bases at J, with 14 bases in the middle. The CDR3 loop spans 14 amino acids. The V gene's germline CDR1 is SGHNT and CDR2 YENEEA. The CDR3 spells CASSRGSSGEKLFF. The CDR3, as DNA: TGTGCCAGCAGCCGTGGGTCCTCGGGTGAAAAACTGTTTTTT. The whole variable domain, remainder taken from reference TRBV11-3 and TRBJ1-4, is EAGVVQSPRYKIIEKKQPVAFWCNPISGHNTLYWYLQNLGQGPELLIRYENEEAVDDSQLPKDRFSAERLKGVDSTLKIQPAELGDSAVYLCASSRGSSGEKLFFGSGTQLSVL.

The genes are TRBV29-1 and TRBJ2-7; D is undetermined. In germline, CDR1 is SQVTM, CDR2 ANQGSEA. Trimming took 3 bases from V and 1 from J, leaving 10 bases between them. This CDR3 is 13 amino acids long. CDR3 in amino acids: CSVEVDTSYEQYF. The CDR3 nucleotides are TGCAGCGTTGAGGTCGACACATCCTACGAGCAGTACTTC.

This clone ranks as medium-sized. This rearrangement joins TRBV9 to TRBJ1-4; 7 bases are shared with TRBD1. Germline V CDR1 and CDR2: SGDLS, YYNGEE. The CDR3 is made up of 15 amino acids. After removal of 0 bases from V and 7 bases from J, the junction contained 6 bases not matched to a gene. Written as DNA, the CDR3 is TGTGCCAGCAGCGTAGACAGGGGAGGAAGTGAAAAACTGTTTTTT. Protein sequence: CASSVDRGGSEKLFF.

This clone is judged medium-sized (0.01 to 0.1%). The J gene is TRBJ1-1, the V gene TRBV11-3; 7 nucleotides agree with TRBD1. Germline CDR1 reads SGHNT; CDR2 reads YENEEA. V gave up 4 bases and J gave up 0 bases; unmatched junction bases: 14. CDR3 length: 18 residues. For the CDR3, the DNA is TGTGCCAGCAGCTCAACCTACTCGTGGCAGGGGGTGAACACTGAAGCTTTCTTT. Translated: CASSSTYSWQGVNTEAFF.

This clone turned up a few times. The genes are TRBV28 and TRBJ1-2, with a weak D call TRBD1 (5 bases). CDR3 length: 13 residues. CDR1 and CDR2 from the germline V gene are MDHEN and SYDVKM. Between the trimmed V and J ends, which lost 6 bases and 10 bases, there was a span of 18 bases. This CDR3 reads CASSPGRTSDYTF. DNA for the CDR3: TGTGCCAGCAGCCCGGGACGGACGAGCGACTACACCTTC.

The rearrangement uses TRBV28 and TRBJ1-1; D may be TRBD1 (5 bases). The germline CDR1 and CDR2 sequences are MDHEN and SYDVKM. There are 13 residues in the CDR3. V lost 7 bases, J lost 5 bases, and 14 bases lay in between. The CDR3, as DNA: TGTGCCAGCATCAGTGCTGGGGGAACTGAAGCTTTCTTT. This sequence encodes CASISAGGTEAFF.

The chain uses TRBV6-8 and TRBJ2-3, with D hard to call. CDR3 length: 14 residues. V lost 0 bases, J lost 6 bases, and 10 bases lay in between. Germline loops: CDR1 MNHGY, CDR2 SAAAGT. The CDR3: CASSYSHPGDTQYF. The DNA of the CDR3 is TGTGCCAGCAGTTACTCCCACCCCGGGGATACGCAGTATTTT.